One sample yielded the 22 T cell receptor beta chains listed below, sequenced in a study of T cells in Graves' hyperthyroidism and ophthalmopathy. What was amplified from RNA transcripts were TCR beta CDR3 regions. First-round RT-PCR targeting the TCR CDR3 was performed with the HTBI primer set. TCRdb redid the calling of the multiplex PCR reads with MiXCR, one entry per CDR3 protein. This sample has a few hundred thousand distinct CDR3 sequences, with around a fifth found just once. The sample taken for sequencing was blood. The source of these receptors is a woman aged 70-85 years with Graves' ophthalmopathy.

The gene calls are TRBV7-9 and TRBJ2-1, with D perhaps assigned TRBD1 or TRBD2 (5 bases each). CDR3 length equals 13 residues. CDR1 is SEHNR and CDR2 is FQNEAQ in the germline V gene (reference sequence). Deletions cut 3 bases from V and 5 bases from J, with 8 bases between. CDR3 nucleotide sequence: TGTGCCAGCAGCTTGGGACGGGACAATGAGCAGTTCTTC. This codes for CASSLGRDNEQFF.

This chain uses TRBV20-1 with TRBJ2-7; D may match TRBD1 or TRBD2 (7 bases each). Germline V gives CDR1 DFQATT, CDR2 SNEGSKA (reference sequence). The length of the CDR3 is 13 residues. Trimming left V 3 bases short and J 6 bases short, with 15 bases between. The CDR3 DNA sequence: TGCAGTGCTAGCCCCACCAGGGGGGGCGAGCAGTACTTC. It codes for CSASPTRGGEQYF.

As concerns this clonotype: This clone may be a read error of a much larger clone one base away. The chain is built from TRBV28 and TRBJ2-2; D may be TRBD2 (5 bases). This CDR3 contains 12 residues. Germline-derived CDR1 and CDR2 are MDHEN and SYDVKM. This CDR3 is CASRPGRGELCF. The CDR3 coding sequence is TGTGCCAGCAGACCCGGGCGTGGGGAGCTGTGTTTT.

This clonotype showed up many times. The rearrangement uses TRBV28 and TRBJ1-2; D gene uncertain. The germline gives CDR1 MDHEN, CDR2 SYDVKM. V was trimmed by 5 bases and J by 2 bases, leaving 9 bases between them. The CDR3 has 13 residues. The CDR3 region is CASSDPPNYGYTF. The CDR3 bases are TGTGCCAGCAGTGACCCTCCAAACTATGGCTACACCTTC.

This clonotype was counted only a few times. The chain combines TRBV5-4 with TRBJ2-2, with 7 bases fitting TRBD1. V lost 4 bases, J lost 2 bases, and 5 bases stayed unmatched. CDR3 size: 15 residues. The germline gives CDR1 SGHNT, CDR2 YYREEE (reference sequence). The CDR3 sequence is CASSEQGFNTGELFF. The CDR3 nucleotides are TGTGCCAGCAGCGAACAGGGGTTTAACACCGGGGAGCTGTTTTTT. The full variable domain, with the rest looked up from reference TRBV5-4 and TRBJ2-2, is ETGVTQSPTHLIKTRGQQVTLRCSSQSGHNTVSWYQQALGQGPQFIFQYYREEENGRGNFPPRFSGLQFPNYSSELNVNALELDDSALYLCASSEQGFNTGELFFGEGSRLTVL.

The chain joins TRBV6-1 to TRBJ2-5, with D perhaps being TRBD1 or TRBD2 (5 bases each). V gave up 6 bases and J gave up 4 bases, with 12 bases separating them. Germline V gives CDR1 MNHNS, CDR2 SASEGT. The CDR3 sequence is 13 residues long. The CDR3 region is CASSRSGAETQYF. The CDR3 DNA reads TGTGCCAGCAGCCGATCCGGGGCAGAGACCCAGTACTTC.

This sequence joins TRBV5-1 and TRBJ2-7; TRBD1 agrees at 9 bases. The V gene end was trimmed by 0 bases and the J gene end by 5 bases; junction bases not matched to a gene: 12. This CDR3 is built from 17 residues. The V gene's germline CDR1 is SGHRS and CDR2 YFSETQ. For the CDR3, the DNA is TGCGCCAGCAGCTTGGTTGCCTCCGGGACAGGGTTTAACGAGCAGTACTTC. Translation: CASSLVASGTGFNEQYF.

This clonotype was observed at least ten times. The CDR3 reads CASSLEAQVSYEQYF. For the CDR3, the DNA is TGTGCCAGCAGCTTAGAGGCGCAGGTCTCCTACGAGCAGTACTTC. The chain has TRBV7-8 and TRBJ2-7, with no clear D. CDR1 SGHVS and CDR2 FQNEAQ come from the germline V gene. The V end was cut by 1 base, the J end by 0 bases, with 10 bases between. The CDR3 totals 15 residues.

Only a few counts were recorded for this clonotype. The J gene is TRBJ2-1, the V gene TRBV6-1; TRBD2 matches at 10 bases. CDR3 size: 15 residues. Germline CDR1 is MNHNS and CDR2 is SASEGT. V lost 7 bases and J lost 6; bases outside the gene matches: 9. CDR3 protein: CASIPRLAGRNEQFF. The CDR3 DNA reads TGTGCCAGCATTCCAAGACTAGCGGGCCGCAATGAGCAGTTCTTC.

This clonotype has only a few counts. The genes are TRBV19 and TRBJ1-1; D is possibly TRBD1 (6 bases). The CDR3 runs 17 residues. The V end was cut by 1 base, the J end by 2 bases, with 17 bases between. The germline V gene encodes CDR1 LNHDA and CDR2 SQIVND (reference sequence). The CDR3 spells CASSIVWGGILNTEAFF. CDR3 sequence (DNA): TGTGCCAGTAGTATAGTATGGGGGGGCATTTTAAACACTGAAGCTTTCTTT. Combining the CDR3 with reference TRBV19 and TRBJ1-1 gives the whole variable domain DGGITQSPKYLFRKEGQNVTLSCEQNLNHDAMYWYRQDPGQGLRLIYYSQIVNDFQKGDIAEGYSVSREKKESFPLTVTSAQKNPTAFYLCASSIVWGGILNTEAFFGQGTRLTVV.

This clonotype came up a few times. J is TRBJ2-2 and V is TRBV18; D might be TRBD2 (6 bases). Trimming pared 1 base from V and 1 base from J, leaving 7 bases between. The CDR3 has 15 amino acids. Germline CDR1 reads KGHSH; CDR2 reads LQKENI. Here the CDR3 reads CASSPQGLNTGELFF. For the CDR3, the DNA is TGTGCCAGCTCACCACAGGGACTGAACACCGGGGAGCTGTTTTTT.

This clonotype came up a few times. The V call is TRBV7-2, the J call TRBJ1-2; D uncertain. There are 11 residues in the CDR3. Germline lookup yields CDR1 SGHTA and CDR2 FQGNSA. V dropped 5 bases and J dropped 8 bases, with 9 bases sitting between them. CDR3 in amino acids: CASSPELGYTF. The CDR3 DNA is TGTGCCAGCAGCCCAGAGTTAGGCTACACCTTC.

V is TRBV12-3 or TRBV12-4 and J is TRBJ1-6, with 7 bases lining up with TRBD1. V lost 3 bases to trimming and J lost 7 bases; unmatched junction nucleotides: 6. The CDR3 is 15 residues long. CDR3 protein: CASSFQGGKNSPLHF. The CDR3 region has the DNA TGTGCCAGCAGTTTCCAGGGGGGTAAGAATTCACCCCTCCACTTT.

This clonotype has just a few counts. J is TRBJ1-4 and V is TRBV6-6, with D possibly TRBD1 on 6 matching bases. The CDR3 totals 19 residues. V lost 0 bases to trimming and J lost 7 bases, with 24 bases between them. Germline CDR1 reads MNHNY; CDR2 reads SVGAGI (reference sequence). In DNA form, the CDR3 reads TGTGCCAGCAGTTACTCGACGGTTGGCCCCGGGGGGCGTAGTGAAAAACTGTTTTTT. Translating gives CASSYSTVGPGGRSEKLFF.

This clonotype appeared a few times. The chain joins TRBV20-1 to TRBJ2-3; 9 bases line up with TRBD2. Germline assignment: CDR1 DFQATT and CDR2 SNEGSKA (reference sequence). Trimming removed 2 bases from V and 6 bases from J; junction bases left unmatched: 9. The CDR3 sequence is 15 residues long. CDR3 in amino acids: CSARRNSGRGDTQYF. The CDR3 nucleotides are TGCAGTGCTAGACGCAATAGCGGGAGAGGCGATACGCAGTATTTT.

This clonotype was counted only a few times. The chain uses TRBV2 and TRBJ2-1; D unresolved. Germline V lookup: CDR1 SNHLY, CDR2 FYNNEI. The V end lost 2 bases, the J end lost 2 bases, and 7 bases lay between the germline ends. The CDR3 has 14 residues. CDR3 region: CASSENRAYNEQFF. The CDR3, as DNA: TGTGCCAGCAGTGAAAACAGAGCCTACAATGAGCAGTTCTTC.

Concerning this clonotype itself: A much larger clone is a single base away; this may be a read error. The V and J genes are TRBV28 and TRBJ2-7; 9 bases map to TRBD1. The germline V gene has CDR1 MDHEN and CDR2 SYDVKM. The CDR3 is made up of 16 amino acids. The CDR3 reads CASRLAAGQGPYGQYF. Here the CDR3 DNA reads TGTGCCAGCAGGTTAGCTGCGGGACAGGGCCCCTACGGGCAGTACTTC.

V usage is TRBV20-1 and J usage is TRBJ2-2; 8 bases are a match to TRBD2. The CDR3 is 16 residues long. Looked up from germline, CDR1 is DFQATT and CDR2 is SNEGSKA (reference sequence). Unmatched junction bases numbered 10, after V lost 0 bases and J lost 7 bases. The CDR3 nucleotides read TGCAGTGCTAGAGATATGGGACTAGGGAATGGCGGGGAGCTGTTTTTT. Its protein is CSARDMGLGNGGELFF.

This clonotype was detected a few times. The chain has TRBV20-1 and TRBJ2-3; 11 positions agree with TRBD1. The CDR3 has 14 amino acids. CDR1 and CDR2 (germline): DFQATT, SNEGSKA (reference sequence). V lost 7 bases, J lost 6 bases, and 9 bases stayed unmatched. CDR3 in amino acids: CSVSGTGGQDTQYF. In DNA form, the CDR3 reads TGCAGTGTGTCCGGGACAGGGGGTCAGGATACGCAGTATTTT.

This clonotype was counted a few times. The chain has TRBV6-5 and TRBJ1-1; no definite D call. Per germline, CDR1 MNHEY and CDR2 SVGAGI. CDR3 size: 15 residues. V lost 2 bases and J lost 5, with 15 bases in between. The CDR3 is CASSYTRGGGTEAFF. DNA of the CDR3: TGTGCCAGCAGTTACACTCGGGGAGGTGGGACTGAAGCTTTCTTT.

CDR3 amino acids: CASSLGTLSYEQYF. In nucleotides, the CDR3 is TGTGCCAGCAGCTTAGGAACGCTCTCCTACGAGCAGTACTTC. The chain links TRBV11-2 to TRBJ2-7; D uncertain. CDR1 and CDR2 (germline): SGHAT, FQNNGV. CDR3 length: 14 residues. V lost 1 base, J lost 0 bases, and 7 bases lay in between.

As DNA, the CDR3 is TGCAGTGCTCAGGACGGACTAGCGGGATCCTACAATGAGCAGTTCTTC. It encodes CSAQDGLAGSYNEQFF. V is TRBV20-1 and J is TRBJ2-1; 12 positions match TRBD2. The CDR3 covers 16 residues. J gave up 1 base and V 5 bases, and 6 bases lay outside the gene matches. CDR1 is DFQATT and CDR2 is SNEGSKA in the germline V gene (reference sequence).